This TCR beta chain is from a study of blood T cell repertoires in COVID-19. V lost 4 bases to trimming and J lost 2 bases; unmatched junction nucleotides: 8. This CDR3 comprises 17 residues. Germline V gives CDR1 LGHNA, CDR2 YNFKEQ. Some clones are missing from TCRdb's copy, which holds only in-frame ones; the method was immunoSEQ multiplex PCR. The sample lists fewer than 45,000 clones, roughly four fifths occurring once. The specimen sequenced was peripheral blood. The sequence was collected from a human donor in a cohort sampled during active COVID-19. The chain combines TRBV4-2 with TRBJ2-5; 12 bases align to TRBD2. The CDR3 spells CASSLLSGTSGQETQYF. The CDR3 DNA is TGTGCCAGCAGCCTTCTTTCCGGGACTAGCGGGCAAGAGACCCAGTACTTC.